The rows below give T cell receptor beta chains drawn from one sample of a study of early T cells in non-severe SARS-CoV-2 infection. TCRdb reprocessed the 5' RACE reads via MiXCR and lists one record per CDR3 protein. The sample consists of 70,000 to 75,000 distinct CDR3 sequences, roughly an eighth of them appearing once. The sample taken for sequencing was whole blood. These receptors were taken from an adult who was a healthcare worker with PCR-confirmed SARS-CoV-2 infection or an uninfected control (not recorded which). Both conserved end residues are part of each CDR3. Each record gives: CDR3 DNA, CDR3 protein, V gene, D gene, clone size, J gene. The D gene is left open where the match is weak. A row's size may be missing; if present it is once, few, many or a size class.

DNA: TGTGCCAGTAGTATATCGTATAGGGACGGCATTCAGTACTTC; CDR3: CASSISYRDGIQYF; V: TRBV19; D: NA; size: many; J: TRBJ2-4
DNA: TGTGCCAGCAGCTTAGTAAATTTCAGGGGCGTTAATGAAAAACTGTTTTTT; CDR3: CASSLVNFRGVNEKLFF; V: TRBV7-8; D: NA; size: few; J: TRBJ1-4
DNA: TGTGCCAGCAGCCGAGGGGTACGGGGCACAGATACGCAGTATTTT; CDR3: CASSRGVRGTDTQYF; V: TRBV11-2; D: NA; size: NA; J: TRBJ2-3
DNA: TGTGCCAGCAGCCAAAGGCGGACAACTAATGAAAAACTGTTTTTT; CDR3: CASSQRRTTNEKLFF; V: TRBV14; D: NA; size: few; J: TRBJ1-4
DNA: TGCGCCAGCAGCTTCAGCGGGGCCGACACCGGGGAGCTGTTTTTT; CDR3: CASSFSGADTGELFF; V: TRBV5-1; D: TRBD2; size: NA; J: TRBJ2-2
DNA: TGCAGCGTTAAAGACAGGGGAACCACTAATGAAAAACTGTTTTTT; CDR3: CSVKDRGTTNEKLFF; V: TRBV29-1; D: TRBD1; size: many; J: TRBJ1-4
DNA: TGCAGCGGAGACCAGACAGGGAGCTCCTACAATGAGCAGTTCTTC; CDR3: CSGDQTGSSYNEQFF; V: TRBV29-1; D: TRBD1; size: few; J: TRBJ2-1
DNA: TGTGCCAGCAGCTTTGCCGTACAGGGACGGGGTGGCTACACCTTC; CDR3: CASSFAVQGRGGYTF; V: TRBV7-9; D: NA; size: many; J: TRBJ1-2
DNA: TGCGCCAGCAGCACCGGGGGAGGCTCCTACAATGAGCAGTTCTTC; CDR3: CASSTGGGSYNEQFF; V: TRBV5-1; D: NA; size: NA; J: TRBJ2-1
DNA: TGTGCCAGCAGCTACGGGCCAGTAGAGACCCAGTACTTC; CDR3: CASSYGPVETQYF; V: TRBV7-2; D: NA; size: once; J: TRBJ2-5
DNA: TGTGCCAGCAGCAACAGGGGAGGTAGTAATCAGCCCCAGCATTTT; CDR3: CASSNRGGSNQPQHF; V: TRBV7-2; D: TRBD1; size: many; J: TRBJ1-5
DNA: TGCAGCGTCAAAGACACGATTGAAGCTTTCTTT; CDR3: CSVKDTIEAFF; V: TRBV29-1; D: NA; size: many; J: TRBJ1-1
DNA: TGTGCCTGGAGTGAGAGGGCCGAGCAGTACTTC; CDR3: CAWSERAEQYF; V: TRBV30; D: NA; size: many; J: TRBJ2-7
DNA: TGTGCCAGCAGTGAAAGGGGGACGGCGAACACCGGGGAGCTGTTTTTT; CDR3: CASSERGTANTGELFF; V: TRBV6-6; D: NA; size: many; J: TRBJ2-2
DNA: TGTGCCAGCAGCCAAGCTGATCGTAAACTGTTTTTT; CDR3: CASSQADRKLFF; V: TRBV3-1; D: NA; size: NA; J: TRBJ1-4
DNA: TGCAGCGTTGAAGAGCCAGGGGGTCGGGAAGAGACCCAGTACTTC; CDR3: CSVEEPGGREETQYF; V: TRBV29-1; D: TRBD1; size: few; J: TRBJ2-5
DNA: TGTGCCAGCAGCTTAACCGCCGGAGATACGCAGTATTTT; CDR3: CASSLTAGDTQYF; V: TRBV7-3; D: NA; size: NA; J: TRBJ2-3
DNA: TGTGCCAGCAGGGACAGGGGGCGCGATGGCTACACCTTC; CDR3: CASRDRGRDGYTF; V: TRBV28; D: TRBD1; size: many; J: TRBJ1-2
DNA: TGTGCCAGCAGCGTATCAGGGGGCTTGCCCCTCGTTCCCTCTGGAAACACCATATATTTT; CDR3: CASSVSGGLPLVPSGNTIYF; V: TRBV9; D: TRBD1; size: many; J: TRBJ1-3
DNA: TGTGCCAGCAGCTCCCGACTAGCAGAAAGCACAGATACGCAGTATTTT; CDR3: CASSSRLAESTDTQYF; V: TRBV7-9; D: TRBD2; size: NA; J: TRBJ2-3
DNA: TGTGCCAGCAGCTTAGCTTCGGCAGGGATGGGCACTGAAGCTTTCTTT; CDR3: CASSLASAGMGTEAFF; V: TRBV7-2; D: NA; size: few; J: TRBJ1-1
DNA: TGCAGTGCTGAGGGGGGGCCCCAAGAGACCCAGTACTTC; CDR3: CSAEGGPQETQYF; V: TRBV20-1; D: NA; size: once; J: TRBJ2-5
DNA: TGTGCCAGCAGCTTTCGAACTAGGGTGAACACCGGGGAGCTGTTTTTT; CDR3: CASSFRTRVNTGELFF; V: TRBV11-2; D: NA; size: few; J: TRBJ2-2
DNA: TGTGCCAGCAGCGTAGAAGTCGGGAGCTCCTACGAGCAGTACTTC; CDR3: CASSVEVGSSYEQYF; V: TRBV9; D: NA; size: many; J: TRBJ2-7
DNA: TGTGCCAGCAGTTACACACCGAGCGGGGTGAGCTCCTACGAGCAGTACTTC; CDR3: CASSYTPSGVSSYEQYF; V: TRBV6-6; D: TRBD2; size: few; J: TRBJ2-7
DNA: TGTGCCAGCAGCTCAAGCCGGGTCACTGAAGCTTTCTTT; CDR3: CASSSSRVTEAFF; V: TRBV3-1; D: NA; size: few; J: TRBJ1-1
DNA: TGTGCCAGCAGTCCAGGGTTCTCTGGAAACACCATATATTTT; CDR3: CASSPGFSGNTIYF; V: TRBV27; D: NA; size: NA; J: TRBJ1-3
DNA: TGTGCCAGCAGCCCCTCGAGGAATGAGCAGTTCTTC; CDR3: CASSPSRNEQFF; V: TRBV5-5; D: NA; size: NA; J: TRBJ2-1
DNA: TGCGCCAGCAGCCCCGCAGGCGGGAGGACTTCGGGCACTGAAGCTTTCTTT; CDR3: CASSPAGGRTSGTEAFF; V: TRBV5-1; D: NA; size: few; J: TRBJ1-1
DNA: TGTGCCAGCGCCTACGGGGAGCTCACTGAAGCTTTCTTT; CDR3: CASAYGELTEAFF; V: TRBV12-3/TRBV12-4; D: NA; size: few; J: TRBJ1-1
DNA: TGCAGTGCTAGGGCCACAGGGGTCGGAGAGACCCAGTACTTC; CDR3: CSARATGVGETQYF; V: TRBV20-1; D: TRBD1; size: NA; J: TRBJ2-5